This is a list of T cell receptor beta chains from one sample in a study of OX40 agonist ivuxolimab in advanced cancers. TCRdb keeps only in-frame clones here, not all; method: immunoSEQ multiplex PCR. The data contain approximately 58,000 clones, 70% to 85% of them singletons. Specimen: CD4+ or CD8+ T cells sorted from blood, collected in a trial of the OX40 agonist ivuxolimab. The receptors derive from an adult with an advanced solid tumor such as melanoma, head and neck, liver or kidney cancer. Each CDR3 is given with its conserved first and last residue.

J	V	CDR3
TRBJ2-3	TRBV7-9	CASSLVTAYTDTQYF
TRBJ2-1	TRBV10-1	CASSEYRTGSGIRASSYNEQFF
TRBJ2-4	TRBV7-2	CASSLRIGTAGKNIQYF
TRBJ1-1	TRBV30	CAWSAPPYDRPRAEAFF
TRBJ2-7	TRBV6-5	CASSPDRGYEQYF
TRBJ1-5	TRBV19	CASSIEVQPQHF
TRBJ1-5	TRBV2	CASTDDSPNQPQHF
TRBJ2-3	TRBV2	CASKERGHTDTQYF
TRBJ1-2	TRBV30	CAWVRDRGIGYTF
TRBJ2-4	TRBV18	CASSLRRDREIIQYF
TRBJ1-1	TRBV20-1	CSAWGRGAFF
TRBJ2-3	TRBV9	CASGLRSSGAVDTQYF
TRBJ2-7	TRBV7-2	CASSPGTSYEQYF
TRBJ2-1	TRBV7-3	CASSSPSRGQRGEQFF
TRBJ1-6	TRBV10-3	CAISYDSYNSPLHF
TRBJ2-1	TRBV9	CASSEGLAGVGYNEQFF
TRBJ2-1	TRBV6-6	CASSQLAGGYNEQFF
TRBJ2-2	TRBV19	CASSIRSSTGELFF
TRBJ1-3	TRBV11-1	CASSGDRAGNTIYF
TRBJ1-5	TRBV21-1	CASSKGAEGQTNQPQHF
TRBJ2-7	TRBV9	CASSVAPFFGGGYEQYF
TRBJ1-1	TRBV28	CASSLLLAGYEAFF
TRBJ1-3	TRBV19	CASSISGRDVRGNTIYF
TRBJ1-2	TRBV9	CASSVGEVSGYTF
TRBJ2-1	TRBV6-1	CASVVRDRDHEQFF
TRBJ2-7	TRBV6-5	CASRTGTASGYEQYF
TRBJ2-6	TRBV18	CASSPYEGRPSGANVLTF
TRBJ2-1	TRBV11-2	CASSFGLTRGEQFF
TRBJ2-1	TRBV5-1	CASSLTSGYNEQFF
TRBJ1-1	TRBV7-8	CASSHADTEAFF
TRBJ1-4	TRBV21-1	CASRGPLNEKLFF
TRBJ2-3	TRBV7-8	CASSPRLAGSSTDTQYF
TRBJ2-1	TRBV9	CASSVGPGGGQFF